The rows below give T cell receptor beta chains drawn from one sample of a study of shared clonotypes between healthy human individuals. Clones were read by immunoSEQ multiplex PCR, and TCRdb kept only the in-frame ones, dropping some. The table includes roughly 550,000 clones, around 95% detected once. Material: naive CD8+ T cells sorted from blood. The origin of the receptors is a woman aged 25 to 39 in good health. CDR3s include the opening cysteine and the closing phenylalanine or tryptophan. The D gene is left open where the match is weak. Rows may omit the clone size; those that give it use once, few, many or a size class.

J gene	D gene	V gene	clone size	CDR3 DNA	CDR3 protein
TRBJ1-2	.	TRBV29-1	.	TGCAGCGCCGAGGCGGGGAACGGCTACACCTTC	CSAEAGNGYTF
TRBJ2-3	TRBD2	TRBV5-1	.	TGCGCCAGCAGCTTGGACAGGGACCAGCGGGAGGCAGATACGCAGTATTTT	CASSLDRDQREADTQYF
TRBJ2-7	.	TRBV6-6	.	TGTGCCAGCAGTTACTTGGGGGGATTCGTCTACGAGCAGTACTTC	CASSYLGGFVYEQYF
TRBJ2-1	TRBD2	TRBV25-1	.	TGTGCCAGCAGTGAGGCGGGGCTAGCGGGTTACAATGAGCAGTTCTTC	CASSEAGLAGYNEQFF
TRBJ2-7	TRBD1	TRBV27	.	TGTGCCAGCAGTTTAACGACAGGGTCCTACGAGCAGTACTTC	CASSLTTGSYEQYF
TRBJ1-1	TRBD1	TRBV27	.	TGTGCCAGCCGGGAGACAGGGGGATTGACTGAAGCTTTCTTT	CASRETGGLTEAFF
TRBJ1-1	.	TRBV5-4	.	TGTGCCAGCAGCTCGACTGTTAGCACTGAAGCTTTCTTT	CASSSTVSTEAFF
TRBJ2-7	.	TRBV4-1	.	TGCGCCAGCAGCCAAGACGAGGGGGTTCAGGTCGGCTACGAGCAGTACTTC	CASSQDEGVQVGYEQYF
TRBJ2-7	.	TRBV6-5	.	TGTGCCAGCAGTTACAGGGGGAGCTCCTACGAGCAGTACTTC	CASSYRGSSYEQYF
TRBJ1-1	.	TRBV28	.	TGTGCCAGCAGTTTACATGCAGGGCAGAACACTGAAGCTTTCTTT	CASSLHAGQNTEAFF
TRBJ2-7	.	TRBV28	few	TGTGCCAGCAGTTTGTTCTCCGAGCAGTACTTC	CASSLFSEQYF
TRBJ1-5	.	TRBV27	.	TGTGCCAGCAGTTCCACAGGGACCGGCAATCAGCCCCAGCATTTT	CASSSTGTGNQPQHF
TRBJ2-2	TRBD2	TRBV10-1	once	TGCGCCAGCAGTGTTTCGGGAGGGACGGACGGGGAGCTGTTTTTT	CASSVSGGTDGELFF
TRBJ2-7	.	TRBV4-1	.	TGCGCCAGCAGCCAAAGGGGGTCTGGCGAGCAGTACTTC	CASSQRGSGEQYF
TRBJ2-7	TRBD2	TRBV4-1	.	TGCGCCAGCAGCCAAGCAAGGACTAGCCCCTCCTACGAGCAGTACTTC	CASSQARTSPSYEQYF
TRBJ1-6	.	TRBV5-1	.	TGCGCCAGCAGCTTAGACGGACGGAAGCGGTATTCACCCCTCCACTTT	CASSLDGRKRYSPLHF
TRBJ2-1	TRBD2	TRBV12-5	.	TGTGCTAGTGGTTCCCTTAGCGGGAGAGGGTCCTACAATGAGCAGTTCTTC	CASGSLSGRGSYNEQFF
TRBJ2-2	TRBD2	TRBV6-5	.	TGTGCCACTCATAGCGGGGGCTTTACCGGGGAGCTGTTTTTT	CATHSGGFTGELFF
TRBJ2-7	.	TRBV19	.	TGTGCCAGTAGTATAGATGCGGGGCGCGAGCAGTACTTC	CASSIDAGREQYF
TRBJ2-1	.	TRBV27	.	TGTGCCAGCCAAACAGGGGGGGACAATGAGCAGTTCTTC	CASQTGGDNEQFF
TRBJ2-1	TRBD1	TRBV11-2	.	TGTGCCAGCAGCCAGACAGGGGCAAATGGGTACAATGAGCAGTTCTTC	CASSQTGANGYNEQFF
TRBJ2-7	TRBD1	TRBV11-2	.	TGTGCCAGCAGCACCGACAGGGGCCGATGGGAGCAGTACTTC	CASSTDRGRWEQYF
TRBJ1-4	.	TRBV5-6	.	TGTGCCAGCAGCTTGGGTGTTACGAATGAAAAACTGTTTTTT	CASSLGVTNEKLFF
TRBJ1-1	.	TRBV13	.	TGTGCCAGCTCCTCTGATAGGGCGATGAACACTGAAGCTTTCTTT	CASSSDRAMNTEAFF
TRBJ2-5	.	TRBV28	.	TGTGCCAGCAGTTTCGGGAGATGGGTTTCGGGAGAGACCCAGTACTTC	CASSFGRWVSGETQYF
TRBJ1-1	.	TRBV7-3	once	TGTGCCAGCAGCCCGAATGGGTACACTGAAGCTTTCTTT	CASSPNGYTEAFF
TRBJ2-7	TRBD1	TRBV5-1	.	TGCGCCAGCAGCTCCACAGGGGTTGGGGAGCAGTACTTC	CASSSTGVGEQYF
TRBJ2-7	.	TRBV28	once	TGTGCCAGCAGATTAATAGATCTGGGGGAGCAGTACTTC	CASRLIDLGEQYF
TRBJ1-5	.	TRBV27	.	TGTGCCAGCAGTTGGACGGGTAGCAATCAGCCCCAGCATTTT	CASSWTGSNQPQHF
TRBJ1-2	.	TRBV5-8	.	TGTGCCAGCAGCTTGGTGGTCCTCACGGAAGGCTACACCTTC	CASSLVVLTEGYTF
TRBJ2-7	.	TRBV5-1	.	TGCGCCAGCAGCTTGGAAGTTGCATACGAGCAGTACTTC	CASSLEVAYEQYF
TRBJ1-1	.	TRBV4-1	.	TGCGCCAGCAGCCAAGATCCAGGTTACACTGAAGCTTTCTTT	CASSQDPGYTEAFF
TRBJ1-4	.	TRBV28	.	TGTGCCTCCGGGGCCAGGGGAGATGAAAAACTGTTTTTT	CASGARGDEKLFF
TRBJ2-7	TRBD1	TRBV5-1	.	TGCGCCAGCAGCTTATCATCCGGTCGGACAGGGACCTACGAGCAGTACTTC	CASSLSSGRTGTYEQYF
TRBJ2-4	.	TRBV13	.	TGTGCCAGCAGCTTAGGATGGACAGAGAAAAACATTCAGTACTTC	CASSLGWTEKNIQYF
TRBJ1-2	.	TRBV6-1	.	TGTGCCAGCAGCGACGTGGGGGGAGAGGGCTACACCTTC	CASSDVGGEGYTF
TRBJ2-1	TRBD2	TRBV28	.	TGTGCCAGCAGGCCAACTAGCGGGAGGGAAGGGCCCTACAATGAGCAGTTCTTC	CASRPTSGREGPYNEQFF
TRBJ2-1	TRBD2	TRBV5-4	once	TGTGCCAGCAGCCTAGGACTAGCGGGAGCACTCTCCTACAATGAGCAGTTCTTC	CASSLGLAGALSYNEQFF
TRBJ1-5	TRBD1	TRBV6-6	.	TGTGCCAGCAGCACGGACAGGGAGGCGTATCAGCCCCAGCATTTT	CASSTDREAYQPQHF
TRBJ1-5	.	TRBV30	.	TGTGCCTGGAACAGGGACGGTCAGCCCCAGCATTTT	CAWNRDGQPQHF
TRBJ2-1	TRBD2	TRBV7-9	.	TGTGCCAGCAGCTCAACCTTAGCGGGAGGATACTACAATGAGCAGTTCTTC	CASSSTLAGGYYNEQFF
TRBJ1-5	.	TRBV27	once	TGTGCCAGCTCGGGGGGACTGAGTTGGCAGCCCCAGCATTTT	CASSGGLSWQPQHF
TRBJ2-1	.	TRBV13	.	TGTGCCAGCACGACCACGGGACACCTTAACAATGAGCAGTTCTTC	CASTTTGHLNNEQFF
TRBJ2-7	.	TRBV27	once	TGTGCCAGCAGCCGCGGCGGGACAGCAACCTACGAGCAGTACTTC	CASSRGGTATYEQYF
TRBJ2-4	.	TRBV2	.	TGTGCCAGCAGGTTAGGAAACATTCAGTACTTC	CASRLGNIQYF
TRBJ1-1	.	TRBV5-8	.	TGTGCCAGCAGCTGGGAAGCAGCGAACACTGAAGCTTTCTTT	CASSWEAANTEAFF
TRBJ2-7	.	TRBV6-5	.	TGTGCCAGCGGTGGGAGAACCCGACACGAGCAGTACTTC	CASGGRTRHEQYF
TRBJ2-1	TRBD2	TRBV10-1	.	TGCGCCAGCAGTGTCTCAGGACTAGGTAACAATGAGCAGTTCTTC	CASSVSGLGNNEQFF
TRBJ1-1	.	TRBV27	.	TGTGCCAGCAGTGCCACAGGGATCATCACTGAAGCTTTCTTT	CASSATGIITEAFF
TRBJ1-5	TRBD1	TRBV11-3	.	TGTGCCAGCAGCTCCGGGACAGGGCTTCAGCCCCAGCATTTT	CASSSGTGLQPQHF
TRBJ2-3	.	TRBV27	.	TGTGCCAGCAGTTTGCGACACGGCTACACAGATACGCAGTATTTT	CASSLRHGYTDTQYF
TRBJ2-5	TRBD2	TRBV5-1	.	TGCGCCAGCAGCTTGCGTAGCGGGAGCCCTATACAAGAGACCCAGTACTTC	CASSLRSGSPIQETQYF
TRBJ1-4	.	TRBV9	few	TGTGCCAGCAGCGCCTCGGATGAAAAACTGTTTTTT	CASSASDEKLFF
TRBJ2-1	.	TRBV5-4	.	TGTGCCAGCGATGGTGGGGATGAGCAGTTCTTC	CASDGGDEQFF
TRBJ1-3	.	TRBV9	.	TGTGCCAGCAGCTTTGGGTTAGGAAACACCATATATTTT	CASSFGLGNTIYF
TRBJ1-2	TRBD1	TRBV7-9	.	TGTGCCAGCAGCCAGGGACAGTTTTATGGCTACACCTTC	CASSQGQFYGYTF
TRBJ1-6	.	TRBV9	.	TGTGCCAGCAGCGTAGGAGGGGAATCACCCCTCCACTTT	CASSVGGESPLHF
TRBJ2-1	.	TRBV2	.	TGTGCCAGCAGGGATTGGGGAAATGAGCAGTTCTTC	CASRDWGNEQFF
TRBJ2-5	.	TRBV6-1	.	TGTGCCAGCAGTGAACGACAGGCAAAAGAGACCCAGTACTTC	CASSERQAKETQYF